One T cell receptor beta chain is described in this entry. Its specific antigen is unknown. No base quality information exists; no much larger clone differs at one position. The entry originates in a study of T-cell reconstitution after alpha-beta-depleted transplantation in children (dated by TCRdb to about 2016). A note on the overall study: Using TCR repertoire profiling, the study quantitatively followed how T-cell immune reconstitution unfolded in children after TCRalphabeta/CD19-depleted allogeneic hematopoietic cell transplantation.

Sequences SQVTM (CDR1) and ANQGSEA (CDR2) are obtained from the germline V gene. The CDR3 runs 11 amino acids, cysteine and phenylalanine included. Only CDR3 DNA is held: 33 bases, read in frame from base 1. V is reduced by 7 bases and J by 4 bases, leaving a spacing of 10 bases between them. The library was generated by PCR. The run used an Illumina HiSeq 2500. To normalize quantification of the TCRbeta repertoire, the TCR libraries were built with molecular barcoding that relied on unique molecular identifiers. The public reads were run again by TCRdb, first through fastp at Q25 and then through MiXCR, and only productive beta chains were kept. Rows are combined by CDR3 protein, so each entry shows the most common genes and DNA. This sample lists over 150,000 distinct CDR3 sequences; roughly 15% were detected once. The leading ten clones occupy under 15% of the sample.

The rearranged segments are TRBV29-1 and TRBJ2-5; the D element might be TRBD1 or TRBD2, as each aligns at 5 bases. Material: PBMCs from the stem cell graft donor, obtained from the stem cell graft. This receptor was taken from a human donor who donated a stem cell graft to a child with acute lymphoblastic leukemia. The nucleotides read TGCAGCGCCCGGGACGTAGAGACCCAGTACTTC. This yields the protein CSARDVETQYF.